One and the same sample provided the 8 T cell receptor beta chains below, sequenced in a study of blood T cell repertoires in COVID-19. Profiled with immunoSEQ multiplex PCR; TCRdb holds only in-frame clones, not every one. There are just over 350,000 clones in the sample; roughly 87% occur only once, and 2.5% to 3.5% lies in the top ten. Source material: PBMCs or T cells enriched from blood (not recorded which). These TCRs come from a woman aged 25 to 39 who had recovered from COVID-19.

V usage is TRBV27 and J usage is TRBJ2-7; TRBD1 matches 9 bases. The V gene's germline CDR1 is MNHEY and CDR2 SMNVEV (reference sequence). The CDR3 has 12 residues. CDR3 sequence reads: CVPGTGSHEQYF. For the CDR3, the DNA is TGTGTTCCCGGGACAGGGTCCCACGAGCAGTACTTC.

V is TRBV9 and J is TRBJ1-2; D unresolved. This CDR3 region has 16 residues. Germline V gene lookup returns CDR1 SGDLS and CDR2 YYNGEE. V shed 0 bases and J shed 6 bases, with 18 bases lying between them. CDR3 DNA sequence: TGTGCCAGCAGCGTAGAGGTTCAGGCCCCCGGGGATGGCTACACCTTC. Translation: CASSVEVQAPGDGYTF.

The CDR3 coding sequence is TGTGCCAGTGAGAACAGGGGGTCCGGGGCCGGCACCGGGGAGCTGTTTTTT. Translated: CASENRGSGAGTGELFF. This rearrangement joins TRBV19 to TRBJ2-2; TRBD1 agrees at 8 bases. Germline V CDR1 and CDR2: LNHDA, SQIVND (reference sequence). CDR3 size: 17 residues. J gave up 4 bases and V 8 bases, and 15 bases lay outside the gene matches.

The chain employs TRBV27 and TRBJ2-3, with TRBD2 as a possible D gene (6 bases). Germline loops: CDR1 MNHEY, CDR2 SMNVEV (reference sequence). CDR3 length: 16 residues. Trimming removed 2 bases at V and 0 bases at J, with 12 bases between. The CDR3 DNA sequence: TGTGCCAGCAGTTTAATGGCGGGGCCTAGCACAGATACGCAGTATTTT. Translated, it gives CASSLMAGPSTDTQYF.

V usage is TRBV25-1 and J usage is TRBJ2-2; D possibly corresponds to TRBD2 (8 bases). The CDR3 is made up of 15 amino acids. The germline gives CDR1 MGHDK, CDR2 SYGVNS. V was trimmed by 6 bases and J by 6 bases, leaving 17 bases between them. Here the CDR3 reads CASSREGAKAGELFF. The CDR3 DNA is TGTGCCAGCAGCCGGGAGGGGGCTAAGGCCGGGGAGCTGTTTTTT.

J is TRBJ1-4 and V is TRBV18; no firm D call. V gave up 4 bases and J gave up 4 bases, with 7 bases separating them. This CDR3 is 13 amino acids long. The germline V gene encodes CDR1 KGHSH and CDR2 LQKENI. In DNA form, the CDR3 reads TGTGCCAGCTCACAGACTCTTAATGAAAAACTGTTTTTT. This codes for CASSQTLNEKLFF.

V usage is TRBV28 and J usage is TRBJ1-4, with D maybe TRBD1 (5 bases). Germline-derived CDR1 and CDR2 are MDHEN and SYDVKM. The CDR3 loop spans 15 amino acids. V lost 6 bases, J lost 0 bases, and 11 bases lay in between. CDR3 loop: CASSFAGATNEKLFF. DNA for the CDR3: TGTGCCAGCAGCTTCGCGGGGGCAACTAATGAAAAACTGTTTTTT.

The chain combines TRBV5-1 with TRBJ2-3; D might be TRBD1 (6 bases). The CDR3 covers 15 residues. V shed 3 bases and J shed 1 base, with 12 bases lying between them. The germline V gene has CDR1 SGHRS and CDR2 YFSETQ. The CDR3 reads CASSSQPGGTDTQYF. In DNA form, the CDR3 reads TGCGCCAGCAGCTCGCAACCAGGGGGCACAGATACGCAGTATTTT.